These 21 T cell receptor beta chains were all obtained from the same sample, sequenced in a study of blood T cell repertoires in COVID-19. Clones were sequenced by immunoSEQ multiplex PCR, and TCRdb holds only the in-frame ones, with some missing. The sample lists 150,000 to 200,000 clones; 82% were seen once. Material: peripheral blood. The receptors originated from a woman aged 70 to 79 with acute or convalescent COVID-19.

The V gene is TRBV5-1, the J gene TRBJ2-2; D possibly corresponds to TRBD2 (5 bases). There are 17 residues in the CDR3. The V end was cut by 5 bases, the J end by 5 bases, with 22 bases between. Looked up from germline, CDR1 is SGHRS and CDR2 is YFSETQ. The CDR3 nucleotides are TGCGCCAGCAGGGGGATGGATGGTTTCTCGGGGACCGGGGAGCTGTTTTTT. Translated: CASRGMDGFSGTGELFF.

The chain couples TRBV4-3 to TRBJ2-1, with D perhaps TRBD1 (6 bases). The CDR3 contains 15 residues. The V end was cut by 0 bases, the J end by 4 bases, with 10 bases between. CDR1 and CDR2 from the germline V gene are LGHNA and YSLEER. The CDR3 loop reads CASSQDSDRYNEQFF. The CDR3 region has the DNA TGCGCCAGCAGCCAAGATAGTGACAGGTACAATGAGCAGTTCTTC.

The chain carries TRBV18 and TRBJ1-4, with 7 bases matching TRBD1. The CDR3 extends over 14 amino acids. V lost 3 bases to trimming and J lost 4 bases; unmatched junction nucleotides: 2. Per the germline V gene, CDR1 is KGHSH and CDR2 is LQKENI. The CDR3: CASSPNRGNEKLFF. DNA for the CDR3: TGTGCCAGCTCACCCAACAGGGGTAATGAAAAACTGTTTTTT.

The J gene is TRBJ2-1, the V gene TRBV5-1; weak D call: TRBD2 (6 bases). This CDR3 contains 14 residues. Trimming shortened V by 1 base and J by 4 bases, and 9 bases separated the two germline ends. Germline CDR1 is SGHRS and CDR2 is YFSETQ. CDR3: CASSLSSEYNEQFF. Written as DNA, the CDR3 is TGCGCCAGCAGCTTGTCTAGCGAATACAATGAGCAGTTCTTC.

The chain joins TRBV19 to TRBJ2-2; D unclear. The germline V and J ends were trimmed by 1 base and 1 base, with 4 bases remaining between them. The CDR3 consists of 14 residues. Germline V gene lookup returns CDR1 LNHDA and CDR2 SQIVND (reference sequence). CDR3 sequence: CASSIGGNTGELFF. As DNA, the CDR3 is TGTGCCAGTAGTATAGGAGGGAACACCGGGGAGCTGTTTTTT.

The V and J genes are TRBV6-5 and TRBJ2-5; 9 bases are shared with TRBD1. CDR1 and CDR2 (germline): MNHEY, SVGAGI. The J segment lost 5 bases and the V segment lost 7 bases, leaving 11 bases of the junction unmatched. The CDR3 extends over 15 amino acids. CDR3 loop: CASIPGTGRWETQYF. CDR3 nucleotides: TGTGCCAGCATTCCTGGGACAGGGCGGTGGGAGACCCAGTACTTC.

The CDR3 coding sequence is TGTGCCAGTACTAAGGACAGGATAAACACCGGGGAGCTGTTTTTT. This encodes CASTKDRINTGELFF. This sequence joins TRBV19 and TRBJ2-2, with 7 nucleotides matching TRBD1. Germline V CDR1 and CDR2: LNHDA, SQIVND (reference sequence). Trimming cost V 7 bases and J 2 bases; bases outside gene matches: 7. The CDR3 loop spans 15 amino acids.

The chain combines TRBV5-1 with TRBJ2-5; 8 bases align to TRBD2. Germline lookup yields CDR1 SGHRS and CDR2 YFSETQ. There are 16 residues in the CDR3. With V trimmed by 2 bases and J by 4 bases, 10 bases remained unmatched. The CDR3 here is CASSFTFSGEGETQYF. DNA for the CDR3: TGCGCCAGCAGCTTTACCTTTAGCGGGGAGGGAGAGACCCAGTACTTC.

The rearrangement joins TRBV11-3 to TRBJ1-1; D may be TRBD1 (5 bases). This CDR3 has 14 amino acids. Between the trimmed V and J ends, which lost 3 bases and 6 bases, there was a span of 14 bases. In germline, CDR1 is SGHNT, CDR2 YENEEA. The DNA for the CDR3 is TGTGCCAGCAGCTTGGCGGGGCCTACAGCTGAAGCTTTCTTT. This translates into CASSLAGPTAEAFF. Full variable domain (outside the CDR3, taken from reference TRBV11-3 and TRBJ1-1): EAGVVQSPRYKIIEKKQPVAFWCNPISGHNTLYWYLQNLGQGPELLIRYENEEAVDDSQLPKDRFSAERLKGVDSTLKIQPAELGDSAVYLCASSLAGPTAEAFFGQGTRLTVV.

J is TRBJ1-1 and V is TRBV11-2, with D hard to call. This CDR3 has 13 amino acids. Between the trimmed V and J ends, which lost 0 bases and 11 bases, there was a span of 13 bases. Germline-derived CDR1 and CDR2 are SGHAT and FQNNGV. The DNA for the CDR3 is TGTGCCAGCAGCTTAGAGGGAGTTCATGCGGCTTTCTTT. Residues: CASSLEGVHAAFF. Combining the CDR3 with reference TRBV11-2 and TRBJ1-1 gives the whole variable domain EAGVAQSPRYKIIEKRQSVAFWCNPISGHATLYWYQQILGQGPKLLIQFQNNGVVDDSQLPKDRFSAERLKGVDSTLKIQPAKLEDSAVYLCASSLEGVHAAFFGQGTRLTVV.

The chain employs TRBV7-2 and TRBJ2-7; 8 nucleotides agree with TRBD2. Germline CDR1 reads SGHTA; CDR2 reads FQGNSA. V shed 5 bases, J shed 2 bases, and the junction held 14 bases outside the gene matches. The CDR3 is 17 amino acids. CDR3 coding DNA: TGTGCCAGCAGCGTAGACCACGCGGGGCGGGGGGCCTACGAGCAGTACTTC. Its protein is CASSVDHAGRGAYEQYF.

The rearrangement joins TRBV3-1 (or the pseudogene TRBV3-2) to TRBJ2-5; a possible D gene is TRBD1 (6 bases). The CDR3 has 17 amino acids. Trimming removed 4 bases from V and 4 bases from J, with 22 bases in between. Germline assignment: CDR1 LGHDT and CDR2 YNNKEL (reference sequence). The CDR3 coding sequence is TGTGCCAGCAGCCCCCCGGGTACAGGGTGTTTTACAGAGACCCAGTACTTC. Protein: CASSPPGTGCFTETQYF.

V is TRBV28 and J is TRBJ1-1; D is perhaps TRBD1 (6 bases). Germline values: CDR1 MDHEN, CDR2 SYDVKM. CDR3 length: 14 amino acids. Trimming removed 3 bases at V and 1 base at J, with 9 bases between. CDR3: CASSFRTENTEAFF. CDR3 in DNA: TGTGCCAGCAGTTTTAGGACAGAGAACACTGAAGCTTTCTTT.

The CDR3, as DNA: TGCGCCAGCAGCTTGGGTAATATCGTGAACACTGAAGCTTTCTTT. Residues: CASSLGNIVNTEAFF. The rearrangement joins TRBV5-1 to TRBJ1-1; D remains ambiguous. From germline, CDR1 is SGHRS and CDR2 YFSETQ. V was clipped by 0 bases and J by 0 bases, with 9 bases between them. The CDR3 spans 15 residues.

This clone was seen a handful of times. J is TRBJ1-2 and V is TRBV30, with a weak D call TRBD1 (6 bases). Germline V gene data show CDR1 as GTSNPN and CDR2 as SVGIG (reference sequence). V gave up 0 bases and J gave up 7 bases, with 12 bases separating them. CDR3 length: 13 amino acids. CDR3 nucleotide sequence: TGTGCCTGGAGTGTAAATAGGGGGATTGGCTACACCTTC. This translates into CAWSVNRGIGYTF.

This clone showed up just once. The chain recombines TRBV11-2 with TRBJ2-2; TRBD1 aligns across 9 bases. This CDR3 comprises 13 residues. Per germline, CDR1 SGHAT and CDR2 FQNNGV. V lost 6 bases to trimming and J lost 6 bases; unmatched junction nucleotides: 2. The CDR3: CASRRQGAGELFF. The CDR3 DNA follows: TGTGCCAGCAGGAGACAGGGGGCCGGGGAGCTGTTTTTT.

V and J are TRBV29-1 and TRBJ2-1; D unresolved. The V end was cut by 4 bases, the J end by 6 bases, with 10 bases between. Germline V gene data show CDR1 as SQVTM and CDR2 as ANQGSEA. The CDR3 sequence is 12 residues long. The CDR3, as DNA: TGCAGCGTTGCCTTCCTCCCCAATGAGCAGTTCTTC. This gives the protein CSVAFLPNEQFF.

About this clone itself: One end of the junction is discordant with germline, which a read error may explain. This rearrangement joins TRBV7-7 to TRBJ2-5; D is possibly TRBD1 (6 bases). Germline CDR1 is SSHAT and CDR2 is FNYEAQ (reference sequence). The CDR3 covers 15 residues. This chain's CDR3 is CASSLGRGGQETQYF. Written as DNA, the CDR3 is TGTGCTAGCAGCTTGGGGAGAGGGGGACAAGAGACCCAGTACTTC.

The CDR3 sequence is CASSLKLAGGNYNEQFF. The CDR3 DNA reads TGTGCCAGCAGCTTAAAATTAGCGGGAGGGAATTACAATGAGCAGTTCTTC. This rearrangement joins TRBV5-4 to TRBJ2-1; 11 bases align to TRBD2. V lost 2 bases to trimming and J lost 4 bases; unmatched junction nucleotides: 8. The CDR3 extends over 17 amino acids. In germline, CDR1 is SGHNT, CDR2 YYREEE (reference sequence).

The chain recombines TRBV5-4 with TRBJ2-1; a possible D gene is TRBD2 (6 bases). V dropped 5 bases and J dropped 2 bases, with 8 bases sitting between them. Germline loops: CDR1 SGHNT, CDR2 YYREEE (reference sequence). This CDR3 is built from 13 residues. The CDR3 reads CASRRGTYNEQFF. The CDR3 region has the DNA TGTGCCAGCAGGCGGGGCACCTACAATGAGCAGTTCTTC. The full variable domain, in which reference TRBV5-4 and TRBJ2-1 provide the parts outside the CDR3, is ETGVTQSPTHLIKTRGQQVTLRCSSQSGHNTVSWYQQALGQGPQFIFQYYREEENGRGNFPPRFSGLQFPNYSSELNVNALELDDSALYLCASRRGTYNEQFFGPGTRLTVL.

The chain uses TRBV5-1 and TRBJ2-5, with TRBD2 matching over 7 bases. Germline values: CDR1 SGHRS, CDR2 YFSETQ. V lost 5 bases and J lost 2; bases outside the gene matches: 6. The CDR3 has 14 residues. In nucleotides, the CDR3 is TGCGCCAGCAGTTCTCCGGGAGGACAAGAGACCCAGTACTTC. Its protein is CASSSPGGQETQYF. The whole variable domain, filled in from reference TRBV5-1 and TRBJ2-5, reads KAGVTQTPRYLIKTRGQQVTLSCSPISGHRSVSWYQQTPGQGLQFLFEYFSETQRNKGNFPGRFSGRQFSNSRSEMNVSTLELGDSALYLCASSSPGGQETQYFGPGTRLLVL.